Shown below are 20 T cell receptor beta chains from a single sample sequenced in a study of blood T cell repertoires in COVID-19. Only in-frame clones appear in the TCRdb table, and some are missing; sequencing was by immunoSEQ multiplex PCR. The sample contains about 180,000 clones, approximately 88% of which appear only once. Sequencing was done on a sample of PBMCs or T cells enriched from blood (not recorded which). Source of these receptors: a woman under 30 who had recovered from COVID-19.

Only a few counts were recorded for this clone. The CDR3 bases are TGTGCCAGCAGCGGACAGGGGGCCTTCTATGGCTACACCTTC. Translating gives CASSGQGAFYGYTF. This rearrangement joins TRBV2 to TRBJ1-2; 11 bases agree with TRBD1. Trimming cost V 6 bases and J 4 bases; bases outside gene matches: 4. The CDR3 has 14 amino acids. In germline, CDR1 is SNHLY, CDR2 FYNNEI. Full variable domain (missing parts from reference TRBV2 and TRBJ1-2): EPEVTQTPSHQVTQMGQEVILRCVPISNHLYFYWYRQILGQKVEFLVSFYNNEISEKSEIFDDQFSVERPDGSNFTLKIRSTKLEDSAMYFCASSGQGAFYGYTFGSGTRLTVV.

This clone was seen once. V usage is TRBV19 and J usage is TRBJ2-1, with 10 nucleotides matching TRBD1. The CDR3 contains 14 residues. V dropped 2 bases and J dropped 7; count of bases not matched to a gene: 2. Germline lookup yields CDR1 LNHDA and CDR2 SQIVND (reference sequence). This chain's CDR3 is CASSIRDRGNEQFF. The CDR3 DNA follows: TGTGCCAGTAGTATAAGGGACAGGGGTAATGAGCAGTTCTTC. Supplemented by reference TRBV19 and TRBJ2-1, the full variable domain reads DGGITQSPKYLFRKEGQNVTLSCEQNLNHDAMYWYRQDPGQGLRLIYYSQIVNDFQKGDIAEGYSVSREKKESFPLTVTSAQKNPTAFYLCASSIRDRGNEQFFGPGTRLTVL.

This clone appeared once. This sequence joins TRBV4-2 and TRBJ1-1; TRBD1 matches 7 bases. After removal of 0 bases from V and 3 bases from J, the junction contained 4 bases not matched to a gene. The CDR3 runs to 15 residues. CDR1 LGHNA and CDR2 YNFKEQ come from the germline V gene. CDR3 sequence: CASSQDPGQHTEAFF. The CDR3 DNA follows: TGTGCCAGCAGCCAAGATCCGGGACAGCACACTGAAGCTTTCTTT.

This chain joins TRBV11-3 and TRBJ1-2, with D possibly matching TRBD1 (5 bases). The CDR3 contains 16 residues. Germline V CDR1 and CDR2: SGHNT, YENEEA. The V gene lost 3 bases and the J gene lost 8 bases, with 22 bases spanning the gap. The CDR3 DNA is TGTGCCAGCAGCTTTTCGGGATTTCGGGGGTTATGGGGCTACACCTTC. Amino acid sequence: CASSFSGFRGLWGYTF. The whole variable domain, remainder taken from reference TRBV11-3 and TRBJ1-2, is EAGVVQSPRYKIIEKKQPVAFWCNPISGHNTLYWYLQNLGQGPELLIRYENEEAVDDSQLPKDRFSAERLKGVDSTLKIQPAELGDSAVYLCASSFSGFRGLWGYTFGSGTRLTVV.

The V and J genes are TRBV28 and TRBJ1-5; D is undetermined. The CDR3 has 13 residues. Between the trimmed V and J ends, which lost 5 bases and 9 bases, there was a span of 14 bases. Germline CDR1 is MDHEN and CDR2 is SYDVKM. CDR3 residues: CASSLGSPRPQHF. The CDR3 DNA is TGTGCCAGCAGTCTGGGGAGCCCGAGGCCCCAGCATTTT.

The chain links TRBV5-1 to TRBJ1-1; no definite D call. The length of the CDR3 is 14 residues. V was pared by 0 bases and J by 5 bases, with 11 bases between. Germline V CDR1 and CDR2: SGHRS, YFSETQ. The CDR3 region has the DNA TGCGCCAGCAGCTTGGAAGTCTTCGGGACTGAAGCTTTCTTT. Translated, it gives CASSLEVFGTEAFF. The variable domain in full, completed from reference TRBV5-1 and TRBJ1-1, reads KAGVTQTPRYLIKTRGQQVTLSCSPISGHRSVSWYQQTPGQGLQFLFEYFSETQRNKGNFPGRFSGRQFSNSRSEMNVSTLELGDSALYLCASSLEVFGTEAFFGQGTRLTVV.

The genes are TRBV3-1 (or the pseudogene TRBV3-2) and TRBJ2-1; 10 bases match TRBD2. Trimming took 0 bases from V and 4 from J; bases not matched to a gene: 3. CDR1 and CDR2 (germline): LGHDT, YNNKEL (reference sequence). This CDR3 is 16 amino acids long. The CDR3 spells CASSQEGSGRYNEQFF. The CDR3 coding sequence is TGTGCCAGCAGCCAAGAAGGTAGCGGGAGGTACAATGAGCAGTTCTTC.

The chain uses TRBV28 and TRBJ2-5; D gene unclear. V was trimmed by 9 bases and J by 1 base, leaving 9 bases between them. The CDR3 is 12 amino acids. Per the germline V gene, CDR1 is MDHEN and CDR2 is SYDVKM. In DNA, the CDR3 is TGTGCCAGTTTCAGTCCCCAAGAGACCCAGTACTTC. Translated: CASFSPQETQYF.

This rearrangement joins TRBV7-6 to TRBJ1-2; D may be TRBD1 (5 bases). Germline CDR1 is SGHVS and CDR2 is FNYEAQ. Deletions cut 4 bases from V and 8 bases from J, with 20 bases between. This CDR3 is 15 amino acids long. CDR3 DNA sequence: TGTGCCAGCAGCTCTACCATTTGGGGGGAGGAAGGCTACACCTTC. It yields the protein CASSSTIWGEEGYTF.

The J gene is TRBJ1-1, the V gene TRBV11-2; D perhaps matches TRBD1 (5 bases). Trimming left V 2 bases short and J 11 bases short, with 15 bases between. This CDR3 contains 13 residues. Germline CDR1 reads SGHAT; CDR2 reads FQNNGV. The CDR3 coding sequence is TGTGCCAGCAGCTTATACGTCACGGGGGGGGCTTTCTTT. The encoded protein is CASSLYVTGGAFF.

The chain couples TRBV5-1 to TRBJ2-3, with unresolved D. CDR1 SGHRS and CDR2 YFSETQ come from the germline V gene. The germline V and J ends were trimmed by 2 bases and 5 bases, with 12 bases remaining between them. The CDR3 consists of 14 residues. The CDR3 sequence: CASSFIDNQDTQYF. The CDR3 DNA is TGCGCCAGCAGCTTTATTGACAATCAAGATACGCAGTATTTT. The full variable domain, in which reference TRBV5-1 and TRBJ2-3 provide the parts outside the CDR3, is KAGVTQTPRYLIKTRGQQVTLSCSPISGHRSVSWYQQTPGQGLQFLFEYFSETQRNKGNFPGRFSGRQFSNSRSEMNVSTLELGDSALYLCASSFIDNQDTQYFGPGTRLTVL.

The J gene is TRBJ2-5, the V gene TRBV29-1, with 7 bases lining up with TRBD2. This CDR3 contains 15 residues. Germline trimming cut 4 bases from V and 8 bases from J; bases unmatched to any gene: 16. Germline V CDR1 and CDR2: SQVTM, ANQGSEA. DNA of the CDR3: TGCAGCGTTGGACCGGCGGGGGATTGGCGCGTAACCCAGTACTTC. It translates to CSVGPAGDWRVTQYF.

This clone was counted only a few times. Other DNA sequences of this sample code for an identical CDR3. This rearrangement joins TRBV11-2 to TRBJ1-1, with TRBD1 as a possible D gene (5 bases). Between the trimmed V and J ends, which lost 0 bases and 4 bases, there was a span of 6 bases. Germline assignment: CDR1 SGHAT and CDR2 FQNNGV. This CDR3 has 13 amino acids. The CDR3 region has the DNA TGTGCCAGCAGCTTAGAAACAGGCACTGAAGCTTTCTTT. It is translated as CASSLETGTEAFF.

The CDR3 DNA follows: TGTGCCACCAGTGATTATACCGGGACTAGCGGAGACAATGAGCAGTTCTTC. It encodes CATSDYTGTSGDNEQFF. The chain is built from TRBV24-1 and TRBJ2-1; 11 nucleotides agree with TRBD2. Looked up from germline, CDR1 is KGHDR and CDR2 is SFDVKD. This CDR3 has 17 residues. Trimming at V came to 2 bases and at J to 5 bases, leaving 7 bases not matched to a gene.

V usage is TRBV6-6 and J usage is TRBJ2-5, with D perhaps matching TRBD2 (6 bases). CDR1 and CDR2 from the germline V gene are MNHNY and SVGAGI (reference sequence). This CDR3 contains 14 residues. The germline V and J ends were trimmed by 7 bases and 2 bases, with 14 bases remaining between them. The CDR3, as DNA: TGTGCCAGCAAATTACTAGCAGCACAAGAGACCCAGTACTTC. Protein: CASKLLAAQETQYF.

This clone was observed a single time. The J gene is TRBJ2-7, the V gene TRBV30; a possible D gene is TRBD1 (7 bases). The CDR3 has 15 residues. V gave up 2 bases and J gave up 1 base, with 15 bases separating them. Germline CDR1 reads GTSNPN; CDR2 reads SVGIG (reference sequence). The CDR3 nucleotides read TGTGCCTGGAGTCGACAGACAGGGAGGTCCTACGAGCAGTACTTC. Residues: CAWSRQTGRSYEQYF.

The genes are TRBV5-1 and TRBJ2-3; 15 nucleotides align to TRBD2. V lost 1 base to trimming and J lost 4 bases; unmatched junction nucleotides: 4. Germline CDR1 is SGHRS and CDR2 is YFSETQ. There are 17 residues in the CDR3. CDR3 sequence (DNA): TGCGCCAGCAGCTTGCTATGGACTAGCGGGGGGGCAGATACGCAGTATTTT. The encoded protein is CASSLLWTSGGADTQYF.

A few counts support this clone. The J gene is TRBJ1-5, the V gene TRBV28; D perhaps matches TRBD1 (6 bases). The V end lost 3 bases, the J end lost 3 bases, and 15 bases lay between the germline ends. Germline lookup yields CDR1 MDHEN and CDR2 SYDVKM. The CDR3 is 16 residues long. The CDR3 DNA follows: TGTGCCAGCAGTTTCTACAGGGAGTCCCACAATCAGCCCCAGCATTTT. Translating gives CASSFYRESHNQPQHF.

The V gene is TRBV28, the J gene TRBJ2-3; tentatively, D is TRBD2 (6 bases). CDR1 is MDHEN and CDR2 is SYDVKM in the germline V gene. This CDR3 has 15 residues. Trimming stripped 2 bases from V and 0 bases from J, with 9 bases between. In DNA, the CDR3 is TGTGCCAGCAGTTTAGTGGGGGGAAGCACAGATACGCAGTATTTT. Protein product: CASSLVGGSTDTQYF.

The gene calls are TRBV28 and TRBJ1-1; unclear D gene. Germline CDR1 MDHEN, CDR2 SYDVKM. This CDR3 is built from 15 residues. V dropped 7 bases and J dropped 3 bases, with 18 bases sitting between them. CDR3 region: CASNPRGRGYTEAFF. The CDR3 DNA reads as TGTGCCAGCAATCCCAGAGGCCGCGGTTACACTGAAGCTTTCTTT.